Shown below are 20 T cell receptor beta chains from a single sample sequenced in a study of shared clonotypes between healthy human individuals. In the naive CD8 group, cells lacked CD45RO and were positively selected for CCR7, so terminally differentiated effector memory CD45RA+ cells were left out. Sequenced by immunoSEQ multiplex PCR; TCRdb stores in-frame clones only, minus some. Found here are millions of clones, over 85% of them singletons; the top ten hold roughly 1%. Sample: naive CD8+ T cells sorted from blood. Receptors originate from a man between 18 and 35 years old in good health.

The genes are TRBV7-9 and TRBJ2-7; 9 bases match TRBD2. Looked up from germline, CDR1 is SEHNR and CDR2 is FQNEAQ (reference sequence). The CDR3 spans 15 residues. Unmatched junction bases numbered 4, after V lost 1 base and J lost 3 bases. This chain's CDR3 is CASSLGAGGRYEQYF. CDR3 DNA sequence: TGTGCCAGCAGCTTAGGAGCGGGAGGCCGCTACGAGCAGTACTTC.

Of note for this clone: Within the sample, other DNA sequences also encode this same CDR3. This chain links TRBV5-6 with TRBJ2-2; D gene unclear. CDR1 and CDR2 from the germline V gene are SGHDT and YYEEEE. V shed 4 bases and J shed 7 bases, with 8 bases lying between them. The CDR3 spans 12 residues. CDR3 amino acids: CASSLVGGELFF. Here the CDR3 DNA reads TGTGCCAGCAGCCTAGTGGGCGGGGAGCTGTTTTTT.

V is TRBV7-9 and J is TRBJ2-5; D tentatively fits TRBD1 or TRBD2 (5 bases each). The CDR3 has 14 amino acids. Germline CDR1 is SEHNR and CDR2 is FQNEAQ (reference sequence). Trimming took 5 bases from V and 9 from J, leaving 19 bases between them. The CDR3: CASSPERDLMAQYF. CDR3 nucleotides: TGTGCCAGCAGCCCCGAGAGGGACCTCATGGCCCAGTACTTC.

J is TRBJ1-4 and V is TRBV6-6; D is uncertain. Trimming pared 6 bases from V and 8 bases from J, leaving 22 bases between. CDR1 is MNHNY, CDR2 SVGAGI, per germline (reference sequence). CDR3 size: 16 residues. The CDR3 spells CASSQTILWSGEKLFF. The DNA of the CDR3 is TGTGCCAGCAGCCAAACCATCCTATGGTCGGGAGAAAAACTGTTTTTT.

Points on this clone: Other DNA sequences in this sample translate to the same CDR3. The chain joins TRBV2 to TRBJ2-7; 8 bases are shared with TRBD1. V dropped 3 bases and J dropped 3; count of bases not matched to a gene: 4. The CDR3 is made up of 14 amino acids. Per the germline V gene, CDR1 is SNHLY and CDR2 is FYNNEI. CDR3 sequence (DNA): TGTGCCAGCAGTGAGGGGACAGGTCTCTACGAGCAGTACTTC. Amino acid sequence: CASSEGTGLYEQYF.

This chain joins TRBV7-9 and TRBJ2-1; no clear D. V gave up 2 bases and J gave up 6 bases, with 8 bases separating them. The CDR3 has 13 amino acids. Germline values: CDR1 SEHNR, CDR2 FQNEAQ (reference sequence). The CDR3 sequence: CASSLKTSNEQFF. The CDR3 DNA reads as TGTGCCAGCAGCTTAAAGACTTCCAATGAGCAGTTCTTC.

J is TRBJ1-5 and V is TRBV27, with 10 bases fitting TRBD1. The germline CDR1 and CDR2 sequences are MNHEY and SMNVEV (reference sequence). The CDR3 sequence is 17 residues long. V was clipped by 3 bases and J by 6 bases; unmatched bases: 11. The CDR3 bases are TGTGCCAGCAGTTTTATTGTGGGAGGGACAGGGGCTCAGCCCCAGCATTTT. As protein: CASSFIVGGTGAQPQHF.

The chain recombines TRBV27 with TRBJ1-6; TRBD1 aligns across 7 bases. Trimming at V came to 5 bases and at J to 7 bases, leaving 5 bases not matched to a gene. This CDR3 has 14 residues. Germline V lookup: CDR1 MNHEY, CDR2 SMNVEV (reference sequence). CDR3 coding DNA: TGTGCCAGCAGTAACCGGGACAGAAATTCACCCCTCCACTTT. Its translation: CASSNRDRNSPLHF.

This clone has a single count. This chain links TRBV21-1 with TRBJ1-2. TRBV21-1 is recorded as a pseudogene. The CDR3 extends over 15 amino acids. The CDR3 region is CASSKVQGGDYGYTF. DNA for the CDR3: TGTGCCAGCAGCAAAGTTCAGGGAGGAGACTATGGCTACACCTTC.

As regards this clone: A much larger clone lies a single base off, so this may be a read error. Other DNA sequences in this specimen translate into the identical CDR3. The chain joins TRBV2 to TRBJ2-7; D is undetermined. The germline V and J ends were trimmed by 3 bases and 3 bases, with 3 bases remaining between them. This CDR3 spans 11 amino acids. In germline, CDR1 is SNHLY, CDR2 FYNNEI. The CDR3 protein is CASSDYYEQYF. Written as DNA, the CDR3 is TGTGCCAGCAGTGACTACTACGAGCAGTACTTC.

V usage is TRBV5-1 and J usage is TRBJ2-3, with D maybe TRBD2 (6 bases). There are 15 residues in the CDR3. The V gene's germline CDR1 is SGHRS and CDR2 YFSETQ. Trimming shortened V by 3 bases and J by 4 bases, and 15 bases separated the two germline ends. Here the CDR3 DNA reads TGCGCCAGCAGCTCCGACGGGAGAGTCGCAGATACGCAGTATTTT. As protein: CASSSDGRVADTQYF.

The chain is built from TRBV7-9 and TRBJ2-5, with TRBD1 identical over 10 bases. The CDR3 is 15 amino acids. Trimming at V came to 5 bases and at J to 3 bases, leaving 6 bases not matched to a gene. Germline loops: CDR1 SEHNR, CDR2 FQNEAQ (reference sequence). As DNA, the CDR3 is TGTGCCAGCAGCCGACAGGGGGCGCTGGAAGAGACCCAGTACTTC. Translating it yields CASSRQGALEETQYF.

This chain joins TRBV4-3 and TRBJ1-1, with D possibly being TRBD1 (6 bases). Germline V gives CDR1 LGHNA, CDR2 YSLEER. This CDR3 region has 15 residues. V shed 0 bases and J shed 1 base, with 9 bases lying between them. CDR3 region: CASSQDGTRNTEAFF. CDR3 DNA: TGCGCCAGCAGCCAAGATGGGACACGGAACACTGAAGCTTTCTTT.

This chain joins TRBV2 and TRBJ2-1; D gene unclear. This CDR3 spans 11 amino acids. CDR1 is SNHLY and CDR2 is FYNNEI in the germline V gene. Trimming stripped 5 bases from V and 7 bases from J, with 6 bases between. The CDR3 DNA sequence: TGTGCCAGCAGTCGCCTTAATGAGCAGTTCTTC. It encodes CASSRLNEQFF. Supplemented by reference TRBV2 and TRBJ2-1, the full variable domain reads EPEVTQTPSHQVTQMGQEVILRCVPISNHLYFYWYRQILGQKVEFLVSFYNNEISEKSEIFDDQFSVERPDGSNFTLKIRSTKLEDSAMYFCASSRLNEQFFGPGTRLTVL.

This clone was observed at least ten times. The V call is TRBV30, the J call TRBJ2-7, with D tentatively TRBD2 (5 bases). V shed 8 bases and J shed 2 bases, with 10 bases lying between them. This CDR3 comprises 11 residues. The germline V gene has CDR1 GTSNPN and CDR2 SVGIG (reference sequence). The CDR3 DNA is TGTGCCGCGGCGGGTGCCTACGAGCAGTACTTC. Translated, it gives CAAAGAYEQYF. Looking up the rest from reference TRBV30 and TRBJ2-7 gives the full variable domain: SQTIHQWPATLVQPVGSPLSLECTVEGTSNPNLYWYRQAAGRGLQLLFYSVGIGQISSEVPQNLSASRPQDRQFILSSKKLLLSDSGFYLCAAAGAYEQYFGPGTRLTVT.

CDR3 coding DNA: TGTGCCAGCAGCTTATTCGCCGATCAGCCCCAGCATTTT. Protein sequence: CASSLFADQPQHF. The chain combines TRBV7-9 with TRBJ1-5; D gene uncertain. This CDR3 spans 13 amino acids. Trimming removed 2 bases from V and 5 bases from J, with 7 bases in between. CDR1 is SEHNR, CDR2 FQNEAQ, per germline (reference sequence). Full variable domain (remainder filled in from reference TRBV7-9 and TRBJ1-5): DTGVSQNPRHKITKRGQNVTFRCDPISEHNRLYWYRQTLGQGPEFLTYFQNEAQLEKSRLLSDRFSAERPKGSFSTLEIQRTEQGDSAMYLCASSLFADQPQHFGDGTRLSIL.

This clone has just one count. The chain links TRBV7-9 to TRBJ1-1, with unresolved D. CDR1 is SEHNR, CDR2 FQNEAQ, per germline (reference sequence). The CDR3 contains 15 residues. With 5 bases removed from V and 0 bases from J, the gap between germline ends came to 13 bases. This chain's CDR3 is CASSVFIGLNTEAFF. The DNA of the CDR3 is TGTGCCAGCAGCGTATTCATCGGGCTGAACACTGAAGCTTTCTTT.

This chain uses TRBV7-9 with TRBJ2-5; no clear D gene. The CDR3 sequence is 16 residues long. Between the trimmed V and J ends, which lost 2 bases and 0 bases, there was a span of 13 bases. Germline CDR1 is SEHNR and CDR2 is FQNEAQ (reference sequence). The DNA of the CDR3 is TGTGCCAGCAGCTTACTTACCGGGCTCCACCAAGAGACCCAGTACTTC. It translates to CASSLLTGLHQETQYF.

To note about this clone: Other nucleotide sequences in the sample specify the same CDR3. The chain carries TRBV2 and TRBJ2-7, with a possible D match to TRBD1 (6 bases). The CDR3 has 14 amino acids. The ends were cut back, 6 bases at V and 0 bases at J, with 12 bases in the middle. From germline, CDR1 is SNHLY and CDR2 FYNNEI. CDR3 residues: CASRMGALSYEQYF. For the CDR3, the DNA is TGTGCCAGCAGGATGGGGGCTCTCTCCTACGAGCAGTACTTC.

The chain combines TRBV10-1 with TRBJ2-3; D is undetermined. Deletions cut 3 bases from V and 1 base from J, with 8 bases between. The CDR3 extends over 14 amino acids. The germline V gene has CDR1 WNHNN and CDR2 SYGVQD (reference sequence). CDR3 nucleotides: TGCGCCAGCAGTGAAGAGCGAGGCACAGATACGCAGTATTTT. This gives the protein CASSEERGTDTQYF.